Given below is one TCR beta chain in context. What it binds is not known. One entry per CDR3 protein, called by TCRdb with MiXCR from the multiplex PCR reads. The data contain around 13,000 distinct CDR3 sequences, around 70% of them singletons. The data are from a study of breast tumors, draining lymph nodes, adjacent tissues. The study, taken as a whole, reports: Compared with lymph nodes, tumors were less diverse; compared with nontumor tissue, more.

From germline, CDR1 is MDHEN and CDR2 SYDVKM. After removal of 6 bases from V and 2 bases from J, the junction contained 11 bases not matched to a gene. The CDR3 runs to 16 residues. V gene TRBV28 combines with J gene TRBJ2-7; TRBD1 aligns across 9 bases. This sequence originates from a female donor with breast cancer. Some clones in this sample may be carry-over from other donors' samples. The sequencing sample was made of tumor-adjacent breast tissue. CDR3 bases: TGTGCCAGCAGCCCAATCGGGGACAGGGTACCCTACGAGCAGTACTTC. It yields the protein CASSPIGDRVPYEQYF.